The next 28 T cell receptor beta chains were all read from a single sample in a study of spatial heterogeneity in lung cancer. TCRdb fed the 5' RACE reads into MiXCR, producing one record per CDR3 protein. The sample yields tens of thousands of distinct CDR3 sequences, approximately 5.2% seen once. As to time point: sample taken at primary tumor resection. Without sorting, whole RNA was sequenced from tumor, nontumor lung or frozen PBMC. The sample was PBMCs, taken at surgery. These receptors originate from a female donor with early-stage non-small cell lung cancer.

On this clonotype: A much larger clone lies a single base off, so this may be a read error. This rearrangement joins TRBV28 to TRBJ2-3; D is perhaps TRBD1 (5 bases). The CDR3 spans 13 residues. Trimming removed 6 bases at V and 7 bases at J, with 14 bases between. Germline CDR1 reads MDHEN; CDR2 reads SYDVKM. The CDR3 DNA sequence: TGTGCCAGCAGATTGCGGACAACCCATACGCAGTATTTT. Translated, it gives CASRLRTTHTQYF.

This clonotype was observed at least ten times. V gene TRBV5-6 combines with J gene TRBJ2-7; the match to TRBD1 covers 7 bases. This CDR3 has 14 amino acids. J lost 9 bases, V lost 5 bases, and 14 bases had no gene match. Germline assignment: CDR1 SGHDT and CDR2 YYEEEE. CDR3 loop: CASRRTGTEIRQYF. CDR3 DNA sequence: TGTGCCAGCAGACGAACAGGGACAGAGATACGGCAGTACTTC.

There are many counts of this clonotype. This chain uses TRBV2 with TRBJ1-5; TRBD1 is a possible D gene (5 bases). Per germline, CDR1 SNHLY and CDR2 FYNNEI. CDR3 length: 15 residues. Trimming shortened V by 6 bases and J by 0 bases, and 12 bases separated the two germline ends. CDR3 bases: TGTGCCAGCAGGGAGGGGTGGTATAGCAATCAGCCCCAGCATTTT. It codes for CASREGWYSNQPQHF.

This clonotype was picked up many times. The rearrangement links TRBV19 to TRBJ1-5; no reliable D call. Germline CDR1 LNHDA, CDR2 SQIVND (reference sequence). This CDR3 contains 14 residues. V was shortened by 3 bases and J by 3 bases, with 9 bases between the two germline ends. Written as DNA, the CDR3 is TGTGCCAGTAGTATCCGGGTCCACAATCAGCCCCAGCATTTT. It codes for CASSIRVHNQPQHF.

This sequence joins TRBV27 and TRBJ2-7; D perhaps matches TRBD2 (5 bases). The V and J ends lost 4 bases and 2 bases respectively, with 12 bases between them. Germline CDR1 reads MNHEY; CDR2 reads SMNVEV (reference sequence). The CDR3 contains 14 residues. The DNA of the CDR3 is TGTGCCAGCAGTTCGGACTGGCGGCCCTACGAGCAGTACTTC. The encoded protein is CASSSDWRPYEQYF.

This clonotype was detected ten times or more. The gene calls are TRBV7-2 and TRBJ2-5; 8 bases map to TRBD2. CDR1 is SGHTA, CDR2 FQGNSA, per germline. The CDR3 totals 14 residues. V shed 0 bases, J shed 9 bases, and the junction held 6 bases outside the gene matches. The CDR3 coding sequence is TGTGCCAGCAGCTTAGCTCCCCCGGGGGGGGCCCAGTACTTC. Translated: CASSLAPPGGAQYF.

Many counts were recorded for this clonotype. The V and J genes are TRBV29-1 and TRBJ2-5, with 7 bases that match TRBD1. This CDR3 comprises 14 residues. Germline loops: CDR1 SQVTM, CDR2 ANQGSEA. V was clipped by 0 bases and J by 5 bases; unmatched bases: 6. The CDR3 nucleotides read TGCAGCGTTGAAGATACAGGGGCCGGGGAGACCCAGTACTTC. Its protein product is CSVEDTGAGETQYF.

This clonotype was observed once. A read error is possible here, since a much larger clone lies one base away. V and J are TRBV20-1 and TRBJ1-2; a weak D match, TRBD1 (5 bases). Germline assignment: CDR1 DFQATT and CDR2 SNEGSKA (reference sequence). With 5 bases removed from V and 6 bases from J, the gap between germline ends came to 16 bases. The CDR3 extends over 13 amino acids. The DNA of the CDR3 is TGCAGTGCTCGGGACTCCGTCGGCAATGGCTACACCTTC. Protein product: CSARDSVGNGYTF.

This clonotype was seen more than once but under ten times. This sequence joins TRBV3-1 and TRBJ2-7; D may be TRBD2 (7 bases). Trimming shortened V by 0 bases and J by 3 bases, and 15 bases separated the two germline ends. Per the germline V gene, CDR1 is LGHDT and CDR2 is YNNKEL (reference sequence). The CDR3 length is 16 residues. The CDR3 spells CASSQDTGGQVYEQYF. The CDR3 DNA reads TGTGCCAGCAGCCAAGATACGGGGGGCCAGGTCTACGAGCAGTACTTC.

This clonotype was seen repeatedly, ten times or more. The V gene is TRBV5-1, the J gene TRBJ1-5; 9 bases are shared with TRBD1. CDR1 is SGHRS and CDR2 is YFSETQ in the germline V gene. Trimming at V came to 4 bases and at J to 6 bases, leaving 8 bases not matched to a gene. The CDR3 sequence is 15 residues long. CDR3 in amino acids: CASSRGTGLGQPQHF. As DNA, the CDR3 is TGCGCCAGCAGCCGAGGGACAGGGTTAGGTCAGCCCCAGCATTTT.

This clonotype was seen many times. J is TRBJ1-1 and V is TRBV6-2 or TRBV6-3; D not certain. Germline loops: CDR1 MNHEY, CDR2 SVGEGT. Trimming pared 2 bases from V and 4 bases from J, leaving 26 bases between. The CDR3 runs 19 residues. This CDR3 is CASSYVFPAPNGEGTEAFF. The DNA of the CDR3 is TGTGCCAGCAGTTACGTTTTCCCGGCTCCCAATGGGGAGGGCACTGAAGCTTTCTTT.

In its sample, this clonotype was seen a few times. The rearrangement links TRBV7-2 to TRBJ1-2; D gene unclear. CDR3 length equals 13 residues. Germline V gene lookup returns CDR1 SGHTA and CDR2 FQGNSA. V lost 5 bases, J lost 4 bases, and 11 bases lay in between. Written as DNA, the CDR3 is TGTGCCAGCAGCCTCGGACGGGGCTATGGCTACACCTTC. Translating gives CASSLGRGYGYTF.

Only a few counts were recorded for this clonotype. The gene calls are TRBV20-1 and TRBJ1-2; 7 nucleotides line up with TRBD1. This CDR3 comprises 13 residues. Per the germline V gene, CDR1 is DFQATT and CDR2 is SNEGSKA (reference sequence). The CDR3 DNA reads TGCAGAAGCGCAGGGGGGATAACCGATGGCTACACCTTC. Translation: CRSAGGITDGYTF.

In this sample, this clonotype turned up many times. This chain links TRBV5-1 with TRBJ1-4; 7 bases line up with TRBD1. The CDR3 sequence is 15 residues long. Germline loops: CDR1 SGHRS, CDR2 YFSETQ. With V trimmed by 4 bases and J by 3 bases, 6 bases remained unmatched. This CDR3 reads CASSLQGVANEKLFF. As DNA, the CDR3 is TGCGCCAGCAGCCTTCAGGGGGTTGCTAATGAAAAACTGTTTTTT.

This clonotype was found many times. The chain employs TRBV5-1 and TRBJ2-1; 8 positions agree with TRBD1. V dropped 4 bases and J dropped 7; count of bases not matched to a gene: 7. Germline V CDR1 and CDR2: SGHRS, YFSETQ. There are 14 residues in the CDR3. CDR3: CASSGGQGNNEQFF. CDR3 coding DNA: TGCGCCAGCAGCGGTGGACAGGGAAATAATGAGCAGTTCTTC.

This clonotype showed up many times. The DNA of the CDR3 is TGTGCCAGCAGCCCTCTACCTCAGGGACGTACTGAAGCTTTCTTT. Translation gives CASSPLPQGRTEAFF. The chain uses TRBV9 and TRBJ1-1; the D gene is possibly TRBD1 (5 bases). Germline V gene lookup returns CDR1 SGDLS and CDR2 YYNGEE. V lost 4 bases to trimming and J lost 5 bases, with 18 bases between them. This CDR3 contains 15 residues.

There are a few counts of this clonotype. The rearrangement links TRBV5-1 to TRBJ1-6; no reliable D call. This CDR3 comprises 15 residues. Trimming pared 0 bases from V and 10 bases from J, leaving 14 bases between. Germline V CDR1 and CDR2: SGHRS, YFSETQ. As DNA, the CDR3 is TGCGCCAGCAGCTTGGGGCAGCTTATAGGATCACCCCTCCACTTT. It is translated as CASSLGQLIGSPLHF.

This clonotype was seen repeatedly, ten times or more. CDR3 sequence: CASSYLVPGLSEQYF. The CDR3 nucleotides are TGTGCCAGCAGTTACCTCGTTCCCGGACTCTCTGAGCAGTACTTC. The rearrangement joins TRBV6-6 to TRBJ2-7, with a weak D call TRBD2 (5 bases). The CDR3 covers 15 residues. Germline V CDR1 and CDR2: MNHNY, SVGAGI (reference sequence). The ends were cut back, 2 bases at V and 7 bases at J, with 18 bases in the middle.

This clonotype was seen many times. This chain links TRBV29-1 with TRBJ1-5; D is unresolved. The V end lost 3 bases, the J end lost 7 bases, and 13 bases lay between the germline ends. Germline CDR1 reads SQVTM; CDR2 reads ANQGSEA. The CDR3 sequence is 13 residues long. The CDR3 is CSVEPGAGQPQHF. CDR3 sequence (DNA): TGCAGCGTTGAGCCGGGAGCGGGACAGCCCCAGCATTTT.

This clonotype has at least ten counts. The genes are TRBV10-2 and TRBJ1-6; no reliable D call. This CDR3 is built from 15 residues. V was pared by 1 base and J by 7 bases, with 11 bases between. Per the germline V gene, CDR1 is WSHSY and CDR2 is SAAADI. Here the CDR3 reads CASSELRPENSPLHF. CDR3 DNA sequence: TGCGCCAGCAGTGAGTTACGGCCCGAGAATTCACCCCTCCACTTT.

This clonotype was picked up many times. The chain has TRBV20-1 and TRBJ2-5; D is uncertain. V lost 4 bases to trimming and J lost 5 bases, with 11 bases between them. Germline assignment: CDR1 DFQATT and CDR2 SNEGSKA (reference sequence). The CDR3 runs 12 residues. CDR3 amino acids: CSANTMGETQYF. The CDR3 nucleotides read TGCAGTGCTAACACCATGGGCGAGACCCAGTACTTC.

This clonotype was observed a few times. V is TRBV6-5 and J is TRBJ2-1; TRBD2 matches at 10 bases. Germline CDR1 and CDR2: MNHEY and SVGAGI. V shed 6 bases, J shed 10 bases, and the junction held 12 bases outside the gene matches. The CDR3 has 15 residues. The CDR3 nucleotides are TGTGCCAGCAGGAGCGGGGGGATAGCGGGAGGAGAGCAGTTCTTC. It translates to CASRSGGIAGGEQFF.

This clonotype was observed at least ten times. The V and J genes are TRBV5-6 and TRBJ2-3; the match to TRBD2 covers 10 bases. The CDR3 is 17 amino acids. V lost 0 bases, J lost 5 bases, and 9 bases stayed unmatched. Germline V gene sequence: CDR1 SGHDT, CDR2 YYEEEE. As DNA, the CDR3 is TGTGCCAGCAGCTTGGCCTCCCTAGCGGGAGTGGTAGATACGCAGTATTTT. Residues: CASSLASLAGVVDTQYF.

This clonotype was seen many times. This CDR3 is CASSEFNSPLHF. The CDR3 region has the DNA TGTGCCAGCAGTGAATTCAATTCACCCCTCCACTTT. J is TRBJ1-6 and V is TRBV25-1; D is unclear. The CDR3 runs to 12 residues. The germline gives CDR1 MGHDK, CDR2 SYGVNS. Deletions cut 1 base from V and 7 bases from J, with 2 bases between. Filled out from reference TRBV25-1 and TRBJ1-6, the complete variable domain reads EADIYQTPRYLVIGTGKKITLECSQTMGHDKMYWYQQDPGMELHLIHYSYGVNSTEKGDLSSESTVSRIRTEHFPLTLESARPSHTSQYLCASSEFNSPLHFGNGTRLTVT.

Ten or more counts support this clonotype. The J gene is TRBJ2-1, the V gene TRBV6-2 or TRBV6-3, with 8 nucleotides matching TRBD1. Germline CDR1 and CDR2: MNHEY and SVGEGT. The CDR3 sequence is 15 residues long. The V segment lost 6 bases and the J segment 0 bases; nucleotides outside the gene matches: 4. CDR3 sequence: CASSPGTGSYNEQFF. The CDR3 coding sequence is TGTGCCAGCAGCCCAGGGACAGGCTCCTACAATGAGCAGTTCTTC.

This clonotype was seen repeatedly, ten times or more. J is TRBJ1-1 and V is TRBV3-1; D possibly corresponds to TRBD1 (5 bases). CDR1 and CDR2 (germline): LGHDT, YNNKEL (reference sequence). The CDR3 totals 11 residues. Trimming pared 4 bases from V and 6 bases from J, leaving 6 bases between. CDR3 in amino acids: CASSLGAEAFF. The DNA for the CDR3 is TGTGCCAGCAGCCTAGGGGCTGAAGCTTTCTTT.

The CDR3 sequence: CASSLRLAGDTDTQYF. As DNA, the CDR3 is TGCGCCAGCAGCTTGAGGCTAGCGGGGGACACAGATACGCAGTATTTT. The chain employs TRBV5-1 and TRBJ2-3, with 10 positions matching TRBD2. The CDR3 has 16 residues. Germline V gene data show CDR1 as SGHRS and CDR2 as YFSETQ. Trimming took 1 base from V and 2 from J; bases not matched to a gene: 4.

This clonotype appeared many times. CDR3 loop: CASSLFLAGEETQYF. CDR3 DNA sequence: TGCGCCAGCAGCTTGTTTCTAGCGGGGGAAGAGACCCAGTACTTC. V gene TRBV5-1 combines with J gene TRBJ2-5, with TRBD2 identical over 10 bases. The J segment lost 3 bases and the V segment lost 1 base, leaving 3 bases of the junction unmatched. From germline, CDR1 is SGHRS and CDR2 YFSETQ. The CDR3 loop spans 15 amino acids.